The T cell receptor beta chain under discussion was sequenced for a study of blood T cell repertoires in COVID-19 (dated by TCRdb to between 2020 and 2021). The study in broad terms: The collaborator samples originated in the United States, Italy and Spain and spanned the acute and convalescent phases of COVID-19. A de-identified subject ID, COVID-19 status, age in years and sex were almost always included in the sample metadata. The dataset comprised deeply sampled blood TCRbeta repertoires from subjects exposed to, actively infected with, or recovered from COVID-19. The material from the prospective study consisted of cDNA or gDNA derived from T cells, B-cell-depleted T cells, or PBMCs. Where available, HLA class I and class II types were obtained from metadata supplied by the sample provider rather than from assay-based typing. Samples came from the ongoing ImmuneRACE study (first 160 participants) plus 1,254 subjects from 6 global collaborators. A freely available public database, intended as a resource for researchers studying the immune response to SARS-CoV-2, is where the repertoires were released.

TCRbeta CDR3 regions were amplified from genomic DNA using the immunoSEQ Assay, a bias-controlled multiplex PCR. Under the source paper's analysis protocol: The number of nucleated cells in each sample was estimated by amplification of reference gene primers within the assay. To quantify the absolute abundance of each unique TCRbeta CDR3 rearrangement, sequence reads were collapsed and filtered. Productive Simpson clonality was computed per sample as the square root of Simpson's diversity index over productive rearrangements. The clones in this table, taken by TCRdb from immuneACCESS, are in-frame only. Not every clone is retained; where verified, under half of the shortfall comes from an unresolved V gene, and the cause of the rest is unknown. Clone size and the V and J calls come from that table; the DNA yielded D and trimming. In all, the sample holds approximately 160,000 clones, and over 90% of those were seen once. Approximately 0.5% of the sample rests with the top ten.

Turning to this clone: It has no known antigen specificity. Qualities for individual bases were not recorded, and no much larger clone is one base off.

Reading from cysteine to phenylalanine, the CDR3 counts 14 amino acids. This entry keeps only the CDR3 DNA: 42 bases, framed from base 1. The CDR1 and CDR2 encoded by the germline V gene are SGHRS and YFSETQ. After removal of 0 bases from V and 5 bases from J, the junction retains 2 bases not matched to a gene. Results and caveats for the whole study, not just this receptor: The quantity of clinical and demographic metadata differed by source and by participant and was supplied without curation.

The collaborating institutions used their own protocols to collect whole blood in K2EDTA tubes. For TCRbeta analysis, collaborators shipped samples as frozen whole blood, isolated PBMCs, or DNA extracted from either of those sample types. This TCR was sampled from a middle-aged man with acute or convalescent COVID-19. Recombination linked TRBV5-1 to TRBJ2-1; 7 bases in the junction line up with TRBD1. Sequences were obtained from peripheral blood. The nucleotide sequence reads TGCGCCAGCAGCTTGGGGGGGACAGACAATGAGCAGTTCTTC. Translated, it gives CASSLGGTDNEQFF.